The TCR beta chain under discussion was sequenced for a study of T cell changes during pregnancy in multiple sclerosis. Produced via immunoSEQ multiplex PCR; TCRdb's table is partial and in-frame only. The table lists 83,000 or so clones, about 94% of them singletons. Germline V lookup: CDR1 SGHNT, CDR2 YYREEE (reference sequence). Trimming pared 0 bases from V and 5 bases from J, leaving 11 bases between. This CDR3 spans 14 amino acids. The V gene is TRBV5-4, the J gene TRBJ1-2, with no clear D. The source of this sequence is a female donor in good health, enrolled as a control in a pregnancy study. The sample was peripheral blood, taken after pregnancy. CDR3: CASSLAAGPYGYTF. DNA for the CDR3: TGTGCCAGCAGCTTGGCGGCAGGCCCTTATGGCTACACCTTC.